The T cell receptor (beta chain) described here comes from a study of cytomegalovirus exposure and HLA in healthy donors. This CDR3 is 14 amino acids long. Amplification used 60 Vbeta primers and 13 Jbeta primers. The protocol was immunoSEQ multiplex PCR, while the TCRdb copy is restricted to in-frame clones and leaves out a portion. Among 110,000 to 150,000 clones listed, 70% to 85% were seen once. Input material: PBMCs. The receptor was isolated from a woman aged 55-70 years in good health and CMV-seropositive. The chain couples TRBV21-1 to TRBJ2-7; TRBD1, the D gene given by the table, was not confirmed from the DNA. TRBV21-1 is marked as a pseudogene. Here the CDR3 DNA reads TGTGCCAGCAGCTCTACGGACAGGCCGGGGGAGCAGTACTTC. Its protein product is CASSSTDRPGEQYF.